Below, one T cell receptor (beta chain) is given with its context. The antigen remains undetermined. One end of the junction varies from germline; a read error may be responsible. The source of the sample is a study of cytomegalovirus exposure and HLA in healthy donors. The CDR3 totals 15 residues. Germline V CDR1 and CDR2: MGHRA, YSYEKL. The PCR employed 60 Vbeta primers together with 13 Jbeta primers. Sequencing used immunoSEQ multiplex PCR; TCRdb keeps in-frame clones, though not all of them. Here the sample spans over 150,000 clones, 65% to 85% being singletons. Study-wide results and limits: In a later analysis, an Asian-associated ancestry cluster reportedly showed fewer N-insertions than the approximately 610-donor mean. V- and J-gene trimming in TCR beta was tied to a missense DCLRE1C variant by an analysis performed later.

The chain joins TRBV4-1 to TRBJ1-1; D possibly corresponds to TRBD1 (6 bases). The sequenced sample was PBMCs. The TCR sequence derives from a woman between 50 and 59 years old in good health and CMV-seropositive. As DNA, the CDR3 is TGCGCCGGCAGCAGCCCCAAGGGGGTTGGCACTGAAGCTTTCTTT. Encoded protein: CAGSSPKGVGTEAFF.